This TCR beta chain was recovered during a study of T-cell memory formation after mild COVID-19. The authors produced TCR alpha and TCR beta cDNA libraries with sample barcodes and UMIs by 5'RACE using constant-segment primers. A single record per CDR3 protein comes from TCRdb applying MiXCR to the 5' RACE reads. The sample includes roughly 400,000 distinct CDR3 sequences, more than 15% of them seen just once. Worth noting for this clonotype: Antigen specificity is unknown.

Germline V CDR1 and CDR2: SNHLY, FYNNEI. V lost 4 bases to trimming and J lost 8 bases; unmatched junction nucleotides: 9. This CDR3 is built from 15 residues. Regarding the study as a whole: Pre-infection memory already had some responding clones, implying cross-reactive memory joined.

The chain joins TRBV2 to TRBJ2-1; 9 positions agree with TRBD2. This TCR derives from a man younger than 35 who had mild COVID-19 (a few samples of this study predate the infection). Cell type and time point are not known. The material sequenced was PBMCs or a T cell subset sorted from them (not recorded which). The CDR3 reads CASSVPRGGLDEQFF. In DNA, the CDR3 is TGTGCCAGCAGTGTCCCGCGGGGGGGCCTTGATGAGCAGTTCTTC.